This T cell receptor beta chain was recorded in a study of T cells in Graves' hyperthyroidism and ophthalmopathy. Between the trimmed V and J ends, which lost 1 base and 0 bases, there was a span of 16 bases. Germline CDR1 LGHDT, CDR2 YNNKEL (reference sequence). This CDR3 region has 18 residues. RNA transcripts gave rise to amplified TCR beta CDR3 regions. Primed by the HTBI set, a first-round RT-PCR was run on the TCR CDR3. TCRdb re-derived calls from the multiplex PCR reads in MiXCR, one entry per CDR3 protein. In the table there are roughly 380,000 distinct CDR3 sequences, roughly 14% of which are singletons. Newly diagnosed patients aged 18 to 65 had hyperthyroidism of under 2 months' duration. Every diagnosis used clinical symptoms, serum thyroxine and TRAb, thyroid ultrasound and orbital computed tomography.

The sequence derives from a woman aged 60-70 years with Graves' hyperthyroidism. The chain recombines TRBV3-1 with TRBJ2-1, with TRBD1 as a possible D gene (5 bases). The sequencing sample was made of blood. The CDR3 DNA reads as TGTGCCAGCAGCCAAGCTCTCCCAGGGTCGAGCTCCTACAATGAGCAGTTCTTC. Amino acids: CASSQALPGSSSYNEQFF.